This is a list of T cell receptor beta chains from one sample in a study of T cells expressing NK-cell markers. TCRdb re-called the 5' RACE reads, yielding one record per CDR3 amino acid sequence without DNA. This sample's table has 350,000 to 450,000 distinct CDR3 sequences. The sample taken for sequencing was blood T cells: a sorted CD56 or NKG2C T cell subset, CD4+ or CD8+ T cells, or bulk PBMC T cells (not recorded which). These receptors were obtained from a man aged 18-70 years in good health. CDR3s include the opening cysteine and the closing phenylalanine or tryptophan.

v_gene,j_gene,CDR3aa
TRBV18,TRBJ1-1,CASSPAGSVTEAFF
TRBV11-3,TRBJ1-3,CASGPGGSGNTIYF
TRBV24-1,TRBJ2-1,CATSDFSQGAGEQFF
TRBV5-1,TRBJ2-1,CASSEGRPVNEQFF
TRBV5-5,TRBJ2-1,CASSLRLGQTIYNEQFF
TRBV6-1,TRBJ2-2,CASSEIIGRAPGELFF
TRBV28,TRBJ2-5,CASSSGEGRKETQYF
TRBV5-1,TRBJ1-6,CASRPSGGNNSPLHF
TRBV18,TRBJ1-1,CASSPRGTGTTEAFF
TRBV20-1,TRBJ2-3,CSAREGYRSGDTQYF
TRBV28,TRBJ1-1,CASSLIGPLNTEAFF
TRBV3-1,TRBJ2-1,CASSQAGTRSGEQFF
TRBV29-1,TRBJ1-1,CSAKTGGGTEAFF
TRBV6-5,TRBJ2-2,CASSYPIGQGFTGELFF
TRBV20-1,TRBJ2-3,CSARLGKGDTQYF
TRBV12-3/TRBV12-4,TRBJ1-1,CASSRTNRGRNTEAFF
TRBV5-6,TRBJ2-3,CASSPAGTGRDTQYF
TRBV5-1,TRBJ2-1,CASKPGLAGYLVVNEQFF
TRBV20-1,TRBJ1-1,CSATDRNFNTEAFF
TRBV7-2,TRBJ1-5,CASSVTGGSQPQHF
TRBV6-2/TRBV6-3,TRBJ2-5,CASSDWTSGQKETQYF
TRBV5-4,TRBJ2-1,CASSFLLAGGPISYNEQFF
TRBV20-1,TRBJ1-4,CSAPLGQSEKLFF
TRBV5-1,TRBJ1-1,CASILTEGTEAFF
TRBV20-1,TRBJ2-3,CSAKAGADTQYF
TRBV12-3/TRBV12-4,TRBJ2-5,CASSPRGGHETQYF
TRBV7-8,TRBJ1-1,CASSLELRSNTEAFF
TRBV6-5,TRBJ2-5,CASSYSFTGTQETQYF
TRBV2,TRBJ2-2,CASRATGVGTGELFF
TRBV5-1,TRBJ2-3,CASSLATSASTDTQYF
TRBV6-1,TRBJ2-1,CASRSAPTQSEQFF
TRBV5-1,TRBJ2-1,CASSSTTGAYNEQFF
TRBV5-1,TRBJ1-3,CASSGTGTGIFTGSNTIYF
TRBV18,TRBJ2-3,CASSPTSMGGAYTQYF
TRBV7-2,TRBJ2-3,CASSAGGPTAPGDTQYF
TRBV19,TRBJ1-3,CASTPGPHPGNTIYF
TRBV7-9,TRBJ1-4,CASSTGTVNEKLFF
TRBV20-1,TRBJ1-5,CSARSGFQPQHF
TRBV20-1,TRBJ2-3,CSAPTGTSGTRQYF
TRBV4-2,TRBJ1-4,CASSQGITAGNEKLFF
TRBV2,TRBJ2-5,CASTGDIRGTQYF
TRBV19,TRBJ2-1,CASSFDRKKGNEQFF
TRBV5-1,TRBJ2-3,CASNTDRVSPDTQYF
TRBV5-1,TRBJ1-4,CASSRSTGANEKLFF
TRBV2,TRBJ1-2,CASLTPNHYGYTF
TRBV24-1,TRBJ2-5,CATSDFSSRKETQYF
TRBV7-9,TRBJ1-2,CASSREGREDGYTF
TRBV6-1,TRBJ2-5,CASSPQDGLAETQYF
TRBV5-1,TRBJ1-2,CASSLGGPLPAYGYTF
TRBV7-7,TRBJ2-5,CAIRRAGLGRETQYF